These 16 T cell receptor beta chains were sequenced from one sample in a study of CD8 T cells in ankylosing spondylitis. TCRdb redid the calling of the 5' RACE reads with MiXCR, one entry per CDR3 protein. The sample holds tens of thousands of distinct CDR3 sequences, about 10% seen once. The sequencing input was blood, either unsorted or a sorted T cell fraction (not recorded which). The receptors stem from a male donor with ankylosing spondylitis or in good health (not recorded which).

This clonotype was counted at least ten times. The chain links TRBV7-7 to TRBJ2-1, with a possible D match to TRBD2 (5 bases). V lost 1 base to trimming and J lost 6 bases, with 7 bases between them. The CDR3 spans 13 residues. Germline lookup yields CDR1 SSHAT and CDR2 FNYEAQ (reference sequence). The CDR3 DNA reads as TGTGCCAGCAGCTTAGAGGCGGGCAATGAGCAGTTCTTC. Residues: CASSLEAGNEQFF.

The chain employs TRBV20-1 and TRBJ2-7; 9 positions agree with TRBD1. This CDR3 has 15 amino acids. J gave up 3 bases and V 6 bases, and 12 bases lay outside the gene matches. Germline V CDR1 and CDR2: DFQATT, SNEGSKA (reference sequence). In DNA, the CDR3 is TGCAGTGCCCACACTCAGACAGGGGGACGCTACGAGCAGTACTTC. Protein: CSAHTQTGGRYEQYF.

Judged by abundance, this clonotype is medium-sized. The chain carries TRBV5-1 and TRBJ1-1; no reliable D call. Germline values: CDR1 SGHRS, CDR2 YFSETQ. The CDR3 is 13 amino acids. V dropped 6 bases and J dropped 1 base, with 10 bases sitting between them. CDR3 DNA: TGCGCCAGCACCCGGACCGAGAACACTGAAGCTTTCTTT. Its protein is CASTRTENTEAFF.

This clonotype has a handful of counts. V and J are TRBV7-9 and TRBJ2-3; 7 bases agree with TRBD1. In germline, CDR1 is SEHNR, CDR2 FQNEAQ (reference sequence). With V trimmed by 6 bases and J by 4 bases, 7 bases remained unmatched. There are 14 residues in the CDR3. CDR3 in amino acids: CASSLYQGADTQYF. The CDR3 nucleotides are TGTGCCAGCAGTCTATACCAGGGGGCAGATACGCAGTATTTT. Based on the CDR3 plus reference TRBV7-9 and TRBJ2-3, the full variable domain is DTGVSQNPRHKITKRGQNVTFRCDPISEHNRLYWYRQTLGQGPEFLTYFQNEAQLEKSRLLSDRFSAERPKGSFSTLEIQRTEQGDSAMYLCASSLYQGADTQYFGPGTRLTVL.

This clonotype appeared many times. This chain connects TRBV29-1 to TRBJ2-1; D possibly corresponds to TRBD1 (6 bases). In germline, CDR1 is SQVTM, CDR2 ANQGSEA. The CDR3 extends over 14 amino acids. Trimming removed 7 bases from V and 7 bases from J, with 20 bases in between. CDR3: CSAGRTAKGNEQFF. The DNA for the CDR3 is TGCAGCGCTGGAAGGACAGCAAAGGGGAATGAGCAGTTCTTC.

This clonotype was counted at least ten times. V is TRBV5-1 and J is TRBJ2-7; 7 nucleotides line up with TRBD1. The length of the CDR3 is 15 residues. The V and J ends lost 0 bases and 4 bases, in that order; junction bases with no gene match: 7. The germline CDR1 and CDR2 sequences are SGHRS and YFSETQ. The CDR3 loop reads CASSLGSVRGYEQYF. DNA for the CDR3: TGCGCCAGCAGCTTGGGTTCCGTCAGGGGGTACGAGCAGTACTTC.

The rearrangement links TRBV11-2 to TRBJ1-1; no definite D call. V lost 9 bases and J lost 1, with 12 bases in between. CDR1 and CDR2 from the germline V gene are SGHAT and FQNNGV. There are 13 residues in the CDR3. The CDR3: CASTDIRNTEAFF. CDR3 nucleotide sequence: TGTGCCAGTACCGACATTAGGAACACTGAAGCTTTCTTT.

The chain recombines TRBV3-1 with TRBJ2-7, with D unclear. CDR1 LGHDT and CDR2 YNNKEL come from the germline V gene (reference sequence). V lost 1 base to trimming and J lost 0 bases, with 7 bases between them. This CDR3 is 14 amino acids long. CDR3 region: CASSQVRASYEQYF. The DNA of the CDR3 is TGTGCCAGCAGCCAAGTCCGGGCCTCCTACGAGCAGTACTTC.

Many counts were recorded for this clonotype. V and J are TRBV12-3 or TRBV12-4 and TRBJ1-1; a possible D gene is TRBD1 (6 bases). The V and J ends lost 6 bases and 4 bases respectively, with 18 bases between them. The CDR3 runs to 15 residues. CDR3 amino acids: CASRQNRDKGTEAFF. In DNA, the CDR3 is TGTGCCAGCAGACAGAACCGGGACAAGGGCACTGAAGCTTTCTTT.

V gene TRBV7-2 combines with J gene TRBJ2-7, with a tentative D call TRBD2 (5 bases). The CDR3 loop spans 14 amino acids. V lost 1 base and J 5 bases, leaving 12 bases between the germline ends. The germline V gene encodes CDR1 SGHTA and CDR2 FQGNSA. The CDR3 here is CASSLGSGTDEQYF. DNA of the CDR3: TGTGCCAGCAGCTTAGGGTCGGGAACGGACGAGCAGTACTTC.

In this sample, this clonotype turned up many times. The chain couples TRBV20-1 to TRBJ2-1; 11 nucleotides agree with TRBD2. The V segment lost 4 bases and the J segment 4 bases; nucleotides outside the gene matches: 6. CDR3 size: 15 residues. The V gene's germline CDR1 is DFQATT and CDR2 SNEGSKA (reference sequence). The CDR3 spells CSATISGGAYNEQFF. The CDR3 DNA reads TGCAGTGCTACGATTAGCGGGGGGGCTTACAATGAGCAGTTCTTC.

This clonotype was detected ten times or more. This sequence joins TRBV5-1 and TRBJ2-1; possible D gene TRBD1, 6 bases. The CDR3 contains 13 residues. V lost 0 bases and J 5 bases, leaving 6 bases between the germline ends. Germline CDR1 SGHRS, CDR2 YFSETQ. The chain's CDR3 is CASSLGTDNEQFF. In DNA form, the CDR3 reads TGCGCCAGCAGCTTGGGGACAGACAATGAGCAGTTCTTC.

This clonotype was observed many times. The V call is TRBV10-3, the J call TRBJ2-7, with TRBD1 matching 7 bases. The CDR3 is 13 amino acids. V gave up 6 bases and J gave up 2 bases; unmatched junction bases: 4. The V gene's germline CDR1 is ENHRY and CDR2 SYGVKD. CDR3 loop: CAIRGDSPYEQYF. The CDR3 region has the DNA TGTGCCATCAGAGGGGACAGCCCCTACGAGCAGTACTTC.

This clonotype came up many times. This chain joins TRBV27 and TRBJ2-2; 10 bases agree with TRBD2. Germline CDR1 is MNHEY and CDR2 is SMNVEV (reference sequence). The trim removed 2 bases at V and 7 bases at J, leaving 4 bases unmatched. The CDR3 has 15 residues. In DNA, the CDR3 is TGTGCCAGCAGTTTACTAGCGGGGGTCCGCGGGGAGCTGTTTTTT. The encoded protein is CASSLLAGVRGELFF.

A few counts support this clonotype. CDR3 sequence: CASSFGTGFLDTEAFF. The CDR3 DNA follows: TGTGCCAGCAGCTTCGGGACAGGGTTTCTGGACACTGAAGCTTTCTTT. This rearrangement joins TRBV5-5 to TRBJ1-1; 9 bases line up with TRBD1. Germline V gene lookup returns CDR1 SGHKS and CDR2 YYEKEE (reference sequence). The CDR3 consists of 16 residues. J gave up 3 bases and V 2 bases, and 8 bases lay outside the gene matches.

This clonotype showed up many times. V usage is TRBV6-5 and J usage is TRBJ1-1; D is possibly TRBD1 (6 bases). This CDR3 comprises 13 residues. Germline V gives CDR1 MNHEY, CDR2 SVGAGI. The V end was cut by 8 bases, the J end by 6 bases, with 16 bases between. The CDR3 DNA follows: TGTGCCAGCTGTAACAGGGTAAAGTCTGAAGCTTTCTTT. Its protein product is CASCNRVKSEAFF.